The 19 T cell receptor beta chains in this list originate from one sample, sequenced in a study of human T cells and chemical hapten exposure. From whole blood left unfractionated, total RNA was extracted. TCRdb re-derived calls from the 5' RACE reads in MiXCR, one entry per CDR3 protein. The profile shows 65,000 to 90,000 distinct CDR3 sequences, about 16% of them singletons. Receptors originate from a female donor in good health.

The chain has TRBV27 and TRBJ1-2, with no clear D. The CDR3 consists of 12 residues. The V end was cut by 9 bases, the J end by 3 bases, with 11 bases between. CDR1 MNHEY and CDR2 SMNVEV come from the germline V gene (reference sequence). The CDR3 region is CARGRTDYGYTF. CDR3 bases: TGTGCCAGGGGAAGGACGGACTATGGCTACACCTTC.

This chain uses TRBV20-1 with TRBJ2-7; D remains ambiguous. The CDR3 is 15 residues long. The V end lost 0 bases, the J end lost 0 bases, and 12 bases lay between the germline ends. Looked up from germline, CDR1 is DFQATT and CDR2 is SNEGSKA (reference sequence). The CDR3 sequence: CSARDRLRSSYEQYF. The CDR3 DNA reads TGCAGTGCTAGAGATCGGTTGAGGAGCTCCTACGAGCAGTACTTC.

This chain joins TRBV6-5 and TRBJ1-2, with D maybe TRBD1 (5 bases). Trimming took 11 bases from V and 4 from J, leaving 8 bases between them. The germline CDR1 and CDR2 sequences are MNHEY and SVGAGI. This CDR3 comprises 10 residues. The CDR3 sequence: CAGGGYGYTF. CDR3 nucleotide sequence: TGTGCCGGGGGGGGCTATGGCTACACCTTC.

This clonotype has just a few counts. The genes are TRBV6-6 and TRBJ2-1; 12 bases align to TRBD2. This CDR3 has 17 residues. The V segment lost 2 bases and the J segment 3 bases; nucleotides outside the gene matches: 5. Germline CDR1 MNHNY, CDR2 SVGAGI (reference sequence). Here the CDR3 reads CASSYTASGGDYNEQFF. The CDR3, as DNA: TGTGCCAGCAGTTACACGGCTAGCGGGGGGGACTACAATGAGCAGTTCTTC.

In this sample, this clonotype turned up many times. The V gene is TRBV6-5, the J gene TRBJ2-1; TRBD2 matches at 7 bases. The CDR3 covers 15 residues. Trimming removed 6 bases from V and 4 bases from J; junction bases left unmatched: 9. The germline V gene encodes CDR1 MNHEY and CDR2 SVGAGI. This CDR3 is CASSPGLVSYNEQFF. The CDR3 DNA reads as TGTGCCAGCAGCCCCGGACTAGTTTCTTACAATGAGCAGTTCTTC.

This clonotype was recorded a few times. The chain combines TRBV7-6 with TRBJ1-1, with TRBD1 identical over 9 bases. The germline gives CDR1 SGHVS, CDR2 FNYEAQ. V was clipped by 5 bases and J by 5 bases; unmatched bases: 3. This CDR3 contains 13 residues. The chain's CDR3 is CASSAGQGTEAFF. In DNA, the CDR3 is TGTGCCAGCAGCGCGGGACAGGGAACTGAAGCTTTCTTT.

The sample holds a few counts of this clonotype. The V and J genes are TRBV30 and TRBJ2-3; no clear D. This CDR3 is built from 13 residues. Germline V CDR1 and CDR2: GTSNPN, SVGIG (reference sequence). The V gene lost 4 bases and the J gene lost 0 bases, with 8 bases spanning the gap. The CDR3 loop reads CAWNRFSTDTQYF. The CDR3 nucleotides read TGTGCCTGGAACCGTTTTAGCACAGATACGCAGTATTTT.

This clonotype was counted a few times. The gene calls are TRBV7-2 and TRBJ1-4; D not certain. The CDR3 spans 18 residues. The V end was cut by 3 bases, the J end by 0 bases, with 17 bases between. Germline CDR1 reads SGHTA; CDR2 reads FQGNSA. DNA of the CDR3: TGTGCCAGCAGCTTCCGTTTGCCCTTGACTGCAACTAATGAAAAACTGTTTTTT. Translated: CASSFRLPLTATNEKLFF.

This clonotype was detected once. The chain joins TRBV29-1 to TRBJ1-1; 9 bases line up with TRBD1. This CDR3 contains 14 residues. From germline, CDR1 is SQVTM and CDR2 ANQGSEA. V lost 6 bases and J lost 4; bases outside the gene matches: 9. CDR3 amino acids: CSVEGGTGTTEAFF. Here the CDR3 DNA reads TGCAGCGTCGAGGGGGGGACAGGGACCACTGAAGCTTTCTTT.

This clonotype showed up just a few times. This chain connects TRBV5-4 to TRBJ2-2; 7 nucleotides agree with TRBD1. This CDR3 spans 15 amino acids. From germline, CDR1 is SGHNT and CDR2 YYREEE (reference sequence). The J segment lost 4 bases and the V segment lost 4 bases, leaving 7 bases of the junction unmatched. The CDR3 DNA is TGTGCCAGCAGCCTCGACAGGGCCCGCACCGGGGAGCTGTTTTTT. This sequence encodes CASSLDRARTGELFF.

The V and J genes are TRBV3-1 and TRBJ1-2; perhaps TRBD1 as D (5 bases). There are 14 residues in the CDR3. Germline CDR1 LGHDT, CDR2 YNNKEL (reference sequence). Trimming removed 0 bases from V and 5 bases from J, with 10 bases in between. CDR3 in amino acids: CASSQDGGWYGYTF. The CDR3 nucleotides read TGTGCCAGCAGCCAAGATGGGGGATGGTATGGCTACACCTTC. The variable domain in full, completed from reference TRBV3-1 and TRBJ1-2, reads DTAVSQTPKYLVTQMGNDKSIKCEQNLGHDTMYWYKQDSKKFLKIMFSYNNKELIINETVPNRFSPKSPDKAHLNLHINSLELGDSAVYFCASSQDGGWYGYTFGSGTRLTVV.

This clonotype was found a few times. This chain links TRBV15 with TRBJ1-5; no clear D. From germline, CDR1 is LNHNV and CDR2 YYDKDF (reference sequence). Between the trimmed V and J ends, which lost 4 bases and 0 bases, there was a span of 4 bases. The CDR3 runs 13 residues. For the CDR3, the DNA is TGTGCCACCAGCATGAATAGCAATCAGCCCCAGCATTTT. Its translation: CATSMNSNQPQHF. Using reference TRBV15 and TRBJ1-5 for the parts outside the CDR3, the full variable domain is DAMVIQNPRYQVTQFGKPVTLSCSQTLNHNVMYWYQQKSSQAPKLLFHYYDKDFNNEADTPDNFQSRRPNTSFCFLDIRSPGLGDTAMYLCATSMNSNQPQHFGDGTRLSIL.

DNA of the CDR3: TGTGCCACCAGCCCGGACAGTTTTGTCGAAAAACTGTTTTTT. Amino acid sequence: CATSPDSFVEKLFF. V and J are TRBV15 and TRBJ1-4; maybe TRBD1 (6 bases). Germline CDR1 LNHNV, CDR2 YYDKDF (reference sequence). This CDR3 has 14 amino acids. V dropped 5 bases and J dropped 8 bases, with 15 bases sitting between them.

This clonotype was recorded a few times. This chain connects TRBV12-3 or TRBV12-4 to TRBJ1-3; D remains ambiguous. This CDR3 has 16 residues. The ends were cut back, 3 bases at V and 0 bases at J, with 12 bases in the middle. CDR3 bases: TGTGCCAGCAGTTTCCAACAGCCCCGCTCTGGAAACACCATATATTTT. Translating it yields CASSFQQPRSGNTIYF.

This clonotype was counted ten times or more. The rearrangement joins TRBV29-1 to TRBJ1-1; 8 nucleotides match TRBD1. This CDR3 has 14 residues. CDR1 is SQVTM, CDR2 ANQGSEA, per germline. The J segment lost 0 bases and the V segment lost 3 bases, leaving 3 bases of the junction unmatched. The CDR3 nucleotides read TGCAGCGTTGATACGACAGGGGTGAACACTGAAGCTTTCTTT. Translated, it gives CSVDTTGVNTEAFF.

The gene calls are TRBV7-2 and TRBJ1-3; 9 bases match TRBD1. J gave up 1 base and V 5 bases, and 12 bases lay outside the gene matches. Germline V gene data show CDR1 as SGHTA and CDR2 as FQGNSA. CDR3 length equals 18 residues. The DNA of the CDR3 is TGTGCCAGCAGCCTACAGGGGGCCGGGGTGGTTTCTGGAAACACCATATATTTT. Its translation is CASSLQGAGVVSGNTIYF.

This clonotype has at least ten counts. V is TRBV20-1 and J is TRBJ2-3; 9 bases align to TRBD2. Germline CDR1 reads DFQATT; CDR2 reads SNEGSKA (reference sequence). Trimming removed 6 bases from V and 0 bases from J; junction bases left unmatched: 13. The CDR3 has 17 residues. In DNA form, the CDR3 reads TGCAGTGCCGCCCCAGTAGCGGGAGTTCCTAGCACAGATACGCAGTATTTT. Translated: CSAAPVAGVPSTDTQYF.

The J gene is TRBJ2-3, the V gene TRBV4-1; 13 bases are shared with TRBD2. V gave up 1 base and J gave up 2 bases; unmatched junction bases: 3. Germline values: CDR1 MGHRA, CDR2 YSYEKL. The CDR3 sequence is 17 residues long. The CDR3 reads CASSQAGLAGVTDTQYF. CDR3 sequence (DNA): TGCGCCAGCAGCCAAGCCGGACTAGCGGGGGTCACAGATACGCAGTATTTT.

This clonotype was observed a few times. This rearrangement joins TRBV5-6 to TRBJ1-1; 8 bases are shared with TRBD1. The CDR3 has 14 amino acids. V shed 6 bases and J 3 bases; nucleotides not matched to a gene: 7. Germline CDR1 and CDR2: SGHDT and YYEEEE. CDR3 in DNA: TGTGCCAGCACCCGGACAGGGTTGGACACTGAAGCTTTCTTT. Its translation: CASTRTGLDTEAFF.